This T cell receptor beta chain emerged from a study of metastatic and nonmetastatic thyroid tumors. About the study: Repertoires from malignant and benign thyroid patients were compared across blood and tumor or nodule tissue. General observations from the study: Versus benign nodules, malignant thyroid tumors reportedly had significantly higher TCR beta diversity, in blood and tumor.

Trimming left V 5 bases short and J 0 bases short, with 8 bases between. Looked up from germline, CDR1 is DFQATT and CDR2 is SNEGSKA (reference sequence). The CDR3 has 13 amino acids. Before thyroid surgery, none of the patients had received any treatment. This clone showed up many times. The antigen is unknown. Original analysis: Building a distant-metastasis classifier for papillary thyroid cancer drew on CDR3 differences across clinicopathological groups. Via MiXCR, TCRdb re-called the PCR reads. The V and J calls and clone size come from TCRdb's table, not from the authors' own analysis. The table shows 31,000 or so clones, with over 15% occurring only once.

Sequenced input: blood. This sequence joins TRBV20-1 and TRBJ1-3, with a possible D match to TRBD1 (6 bases). The clonotype comes from a female donor with papillary thyroid cancer or a benign thyroid nodule (not recorded which). Some clones in this sample may be carry-over from other donors' samples. CDR3 bases: TGCAGTGCTTCACAGGGCTCTGGAAACACCATATATTTT. Translation: CSASQGSGNTIYF.